This record concerns one T cell receptor beta chain sequence. Deletions cut 1 base from V and 4 bases from J, with 13 bases between. The CDR3 sequence is 16 residues long. Germline values: CDR1 SEHNR, CDR2 FQNEAQ (reference sequence). These data originate in a study of control samples from healthy donors and cancer patients. Sequencing was performed with immunoSEQ multiplex PCR; in TCRdb, only in-frame clones are kept and a portion is missing. The sample carries more than 75,000 clones, approximately 84% recorded once. The receptor was isolated from a man aged 70-80 years with lung cancer. Sequencing was performed on PBMCs. The V call is TRBV7-9, the J call TRBJ1-4; D unresolved. The chain's CDR3 is CASSLEGGRVNEKLFF. The CDR3 coding sequence is TGTGCCAGCAGCTTAGAAGGCGGACGGGTTAATGAAAAACTGTTTTTT.